Following are 24 T cell receptor beta chains from one sample sequenced in a study of T and B cells in COVID-19 patients. From blood, about 220-500 ng of genomic DNA served as TRB template. Multiplex PCR with BIOMED2 TRB-A/B primer pools amplified TRB rearrangements. One entry per CDR3 protein results from TCRdb running MiXCR on the multiplex PCR reads. Of 7,500 to 9,500 distinct CDR3 sequences listed, around 30% are singletons. Sequenced material: blood. These receptors all come from a human donor who had recovered from COVID-19.

The rearrangement links TRBV20-1 to TRBJ1-4; 10 bases agree with TRBD1. The CDR3 contains 17 residues. Per germline, CDR1 DFQATT and CDR2 SNEGSKA (reference sequence). The trim removed 5 bases at V and 3 bases at J, leaving 12 bases unmatched. CDR3 loop: CSAGGTGDPRANEKLFF. CDR3 bases: TGCAGTGCTGGGGGGACAGGGGATCCACGGGCTAATGAAAAACTGTTTTTT.

The J gene is TRBJ2-7, the V gene TRBV28; 10 bases agree with TRBD2. V lost 2 bases and J lost 7; bases outside the gene matches: 26. The germline CDR1 and CDR2 sequences are MDHEN and SYDVKM. The length of the CDR3 is 21 residues. This CDR3 reads CASSLAPSWVAGGPTGGEQYV. The DNA for the CDR3 is TGTGCCAGCAGTTTAGCCCCAAGTTGGGTAGCGGGGGGCCCGACGGGGGGAGAGCAGTACGTC.

This clonotype was counted a single time. The chain joins TRBV20-1 to TRBJ2-3; 12 bases line up with TRBD2. CDR1 DFQATT and CDR2 SNEGSKA come from the germline V gene (reference sequence). The CDR3 extends over 16 amino acids. Germline trimming cut 1 base from V and 3 bases from J; bases unmatched to any gene: 5. The CDR3 is CSARARLAGETDTQYF. CDR3 bases: TGCAGTGCTAGAGCCCGACTAGCGGGGGAAACAGATACGCAGTATTTT.

This clonotype rates as medium-sized (0.01 to 0.1%). V is TRBV27 and J is TRBJ1-5; the D is unclear. Trimming removed 3 bases at V and 6 bases at J, with 12 bases between. This CDR3 region has 14 residues. CDR1 and CDR2 (germline): MNHEY, SMNVEV (reference sequence). The DNA for the CDR3 is TGTGCCAGCAGTTTTTTCCCCCTCGGTCAGCCCCAGCATTTT. It translates to CASSFFPLGQPQHF.

Note on this clonotype: A much larger clone differs from this one at a single base, so this may be a read error. The chain links TRBV6-1 to TRBJ1-3; D unresolved. Germline-derived CDR1 and CDR2 are MNHNS and SASEGT. This CDR3 comprises 13 residues. CDR3 in amino acids: CASSLNHGNTLYF. DNA of the CDR3: TGTGCCAGCAGCCTTAACCACGGAAACACCTTATATTTT.

This chain joins TRBV14 and TRBJ1-6; tentatively, D is TRBD1 (5 bases). Trimming pared 5 bases from V and 9 bases from J, leaving 11 bases between. This CDR3 is 13 amino acids long. Germline V gene lookup returns CDR1 SGHDN and CDR2 FVKESK. CDR3 sequence (DNA): TGTGCCAGCAGCAGGGGCCCAGGTTCACCCCTCCACTTT. Its translation is CASSRGPGSPLHF.

This clonotype is judged medium-sized. The V and J genes are TRBV30 and TRBJ1-3; D is uncertain. Germline V gives CDR1 GTSNPN, CDR2 SVGIG (reference sequence). Trimming took 0 bases from V and 4 from J, leaving 7 bases between them. This CDR3 is built from 13 residues. The CDR3 DNA reads as TGTGCCTGGAGTGTACCGGGGGGAAACACCATATATTTT. Residues: CAWSVPGGNTIYF. Full variable domain (missing parts from reference TRBV30 and TRBJ1-3): SQTIHQWPATLVQPVGSPLSLECTVEGTSNPNLYWYRQAAGRGLQLLFYSVGIGQISSEVPQNLSASRPQDRQFILSSKKLLLSDSGFYLCAWSVPGGNTIYFGEGSWLTVV.

The V call is TRBV6-4, the J call TRBJ2-5, with 8 bases that match TRBD1. Germline CDR1 and CDR2: MRHNA and SNTAGT. The CDR3 is made up of 15 amino acids. With 0 bases clipped from V and 4 bases from J, the junction kept 4 bases outside the gene matches. CDR3 nucleotides: TGTGCCAGCAGTGACTCTCCAGGGGGCGGAGAGACCCAGTACTTC. It specifies CASSDSPGGGETQYF.

This clonotype was observed at least ten times. The chain uses TRBV6-1 and TRBJ2-7, with 7 positions matching TRBD1. With V trimmed by 7 bases and J by 2 bases, 5 bases remained unmatched. The CDR3 has 13 residues. CDR1 MNHNS and CDR2 SASEGT come from the germline V gene. The CDR3 DNA sequence: TGTGCCAGCAATAGACAGGGACCCTACGAGCAGTACGTC. It encodes CASNRQGPYEQYV.

This rearrangement joins TRBV10-3 to TRBJ2-7; TRBD1 matches 7 bases. The CDR3 has 14 residues. Germline loops: CDR1 ENHRY, CDR2 SYGVKD. The ends lost 8 bases at V and 0 bases at J; junction bases unmatched: 7. CDR3 sequence: CAISDGQVSYEQYF. The CDR3 DNA follows: TGTGCCATCTCCGACGGACAGGTCTCCTACGAGCAGTACTTC.

Comments on this clonotype: In this CDR3 the conserved last residue, phenylalanine or tryptophan, is missing, so a read error is likely. J is TRBJ1-4 and V is TRBV6-1; 9 bases are shared with TRBD1. The germline CDR1 and CDR2 sequences are MNHNS and SASEGT. This CDR3 is 14 amino acids long. The V segment lost 7 bases and the J segment 6 bases; nucleotides outside the gene matches: 6. CDR3 in amino acids: CASTLTGGYEKLFI. CDR3 coding DNA: TGTGCCAGCACCCTGACAGGGGGGTATGAAAAACTGTTTATT.

In regard to this clonotype: The missing conserved phenylalanine or tryptophan at the end of this CDR3 makes a read error likely. This chain uses TRBV24-1 with TRBJ2-3; a weak D match, TRBD1 (5 bases). V was clipped by 3 bases and J by 3 bases, with 15 bases between them. The CDR3 sequence is 16 residues long. Germline V CDR1 and CDR2: KGHDR, SFDVKD. This CDR3 is CATSDKASQGTDTQYL. In DNA, the CDR3 is TGTGCCACCAGTGATAAGGCTAGTCAGGGTACAGATACGCAGTATCTT.

This clonotype was observed many times. V and J are TRBV27 and TRBJ1-1, with 8 bases that match TRBD1. The CDR3 has 14 amino acids. The trim removed 8 bases at V and 1 base at J, leaving 6 bases unmatched. Germline CDR1 and CDR2: MNHEY and SMNVEV (reference sequence). The CDR3 protein is CASSPGGKNTEAFF. CDR3 coding DNA: TGTGCCAGCTCCCCAGGGGGCAAGAACACTGAAGCTTTCTTT.

The chain employs TRBV19 and TRBJ2-3; 10 bases map to TRBD2. V shed 6 bases and J 5 bases; nucleotides not matched to a gene: 8. The germline V gene encodes CDR1 LNHDA and CDR2 SQIVND (reference sequence). The CDR3 extends over 15 amino acids. The CDR3 here is CASSLAGGTRDTQYF. Here the CDR3 DNA reads TGTGCCAGTAGCTTAGCGGGGGGAACCAGAGATACGCAGTATTTT. Full variable domain (outside the CDR3, taken from reference TRBV19 and TRBJ2-3): DGGITQSPKYLFRKEGQNVTLSCEQNLNHDAMYWYRQDPGQGLRLIYYSQIVNDFQKGDIAEGYSVSREKKESFPLTVTSAQKNPTAFYLCASSLAGGTRDTQYFGPGTRLTVL.

The gene calls are TRBV24-1 and TRBJ1-4; D is unresolved. Looked up from germline, CDR1 is KGHDR and CDR2 is SFDVKD. The CDR3 is made up of 14 amino acids. V lost 2 bases to trimming and J lost 14 bases, with 17 bases between them. CDR3 sequence: CATSDSTKAVRLFF. The CDR3 DNA reads TGTGCCACCAGTGATTCAACGAAGGCCGTGAGGCTGTTTTTT.

This chain uses TRBV30 with TRBJ2-7, with 8 positions matching TRBD1. The CDR3 length is 15 residues. The germline V gene has CDR1 GTSNPN and CDR2 SVGIG (reference sequence). Trimming at V came to 0 bases and at J to 3 bases, leaving 7 bases not matched to a gene. The CDR3 here is CAWSVGQGVNYEQYF. The CDR3 DNA is TGTGCCTGGAGTGTAGGACAGGGCGTAAACTACGAGCAGTACTTC.

In this sample, this clonotype is medium-sized. The genes are TRBV5-4 and TRBJ2-1; 10 bases match TRBD1. Trimming at V came to 3 bases and at J to 3 bases, leaving 3 bases not matched to a gene. Germline V lookup: CDR1 SGHNT, CDR2 YYREEE (reference sequence). The CDR3 is made up of 15 amino acids. The CDR3 DNA reads TGTGCCAGCAGCTCAGGACAGGGGGACTACAATGAGCAGTTCTTC. This encodes CASSSGQGDYNEQFF.

This clonotype was detected a few times. The genes are TRBV14 and TRBJ2-3, with D maybe TRBD1 (6 bases). CDR1 SGHDN and CDR2 FVKESK come from the germline V gene. There are 16 residues in the CDR3. Trimming left V 0 bases short and J 2 bases short, with 12 bases between. CDR3 in amino acids: CASSQDRGGFTDTQYF. The CDR3 coding sequence is TGTGCCAGCAGCCAAGATCGAGGGGGATTCACAGATACGCAGTATTTT.

This chain links TRBV15 with TRBJ1-3; D is unresolved. This CDR3 has 14 residues. The germline CDR1 and CDR2 sequences are LNHNV and YYDKDF (reference sequence). Trimming took off 1 base at V and 3 bases at J, with 7 bases between the two ends. The chain's CDR3 is CATSRGGLGNTIYF. The DNA of the CDR3 is TGTGCCACCAGCAGAGGCGGGCTTGGAAACACCATATATTTT.

By frequency in the sample, this clonotype is medium-sized (0.01 to 0.1%). The chain uses TRBV7-2 and TRBJ2-7, with no clear D. Germline V gene data show CDR1 as SGHTA and CDR2 as FQGNSA. Trimming shortened V by 2 bases and J by 5 bases, and 13 bases separated the two germline ends. CDR3 size: 14 residues. The CDR3 loop is CASSLSRAVDEQYV. Here the CDR3 DNA reads TGTGCCAGCAGCTTATCAAGGGCAGTCGACGAGCAGTACGTC.

This clonotype has ten or more counts. The chain links TRBV13 to TRBJ1-1; D is possibly TRBD1 (6 bases). This CDR3 region has 17 residues. The V end was cut by 5 bases, the J end by 1 base, with 20 bases between. CDR1 and CDR2 from the germline V gene are PRHDT and FYEKMQ (reference sequence). The CDR3 DNA reads as TGTGCCAGCAGCGCAAGGGGGACCCACGTTTCGAACACTGAAGCTTTCTTT. As protein: CASSARGTHVSNTEAFF.

By frequency in the sample, this clonotype is medium-sized. The gene calls are TRBV6-2 or TRBV6-3 and TRBJ2-1; TRBD2 might be the D (6 bases). The CDR3 is 15 residues long. Trimming pared 2 bases from V and 0 bases from J, leaving 8 bases between. Per germline, CDR1 MNHEY and CDR2 SVGEGT. The chain's CDR3 is CASSYAGNSYNEQFF. In DNA, the CDR3 is TGTGCCAGCAGTTACGCGGGGAACTCCTACAATGAGCAGTTCTTC.

As for this clonotype: A much larger clone lies one base from this, so it may be a read error. The chain combines TRBV24-1 with TRBJ2-3; D remains unclear. In germline, CDR1 is KGHDR, CDR2 SFDVKD. The CDR3 has 15 amino acids. Trimming cost V 0 bases and J 2 bases, with 8 bases left between them. The CDR3 sequence: CATSDLSVDTDTQYF. The DNA of the CDR3 is TGTGCCACCAGTGATTTGTCCGTGGACACAGATACGCAGTATTTT.

This clonotype is medium-sized in the sample. The chain is built from TRBV6-5 and TRBJ2-3; 12 nucleotides agree with TRBD2. The CDR3 has 17 residues. V shed 7 bases, J shed 6 bases, and the junction held 14 bases outside the gene matches. Germline values: CDR1 MNHEY, CDR2 SVGAGI. Here the CDR3 reads CASTDPASGGARDTQYF. The DNA of the CDR3 is TGTGCCAGCACCGACCCGGCTAGCGGGGGGGCCAGGGATACGCAGTATTTT.